This is a list of T cell receptor beta chains from one sample in a study of cytomegalovirus exposure and HLA in healthy donors. Measured with immunoSEQ multiplex PCR; TCRdb has only the in-frame clones, and not every one. The data contain fewer than 150,000 clones, 80% to 90% of them singletons. Sequencing was done on a sample of PBMCs. All receptors derive from a woman under 30 in good health and CMV-seropositive. Each CDR3 is given with its conserved first and last residue. D genes are given only for firm matches. Some rows have no size entry. The others give once, few or many, or a class for an expanded clone.

TRBV9,TRBJ2-7,.,.,CASSSGLAAPPYEQYF,TGTGCCAGCAGTTCGGGTTTGGCAGCTCCCCCCTACGAGCAGTACTTC
TRBV5-6,TRBJ2-3,TRBD2,.,CASSLLSGGRTDTQYF,TGTGCCAGCAGCTTGCTTAGCGGGGGACGCACAGATACGCAGTATTTT
TRBV5-1,TRBJ2-7,TRBD1,few,CASSYGIAQGAGEQYF,TGCGCCAGCAGCTATGGGATAGCACAGGGGGCAGGGGAGCAGTACTTC
TRBV7-7,TRBJ2-5,.,.,CASSLALRAGETQYF,TGTGCTAGCAGCTTAGCGCTAAGGGCAGGGGAGACCCAGTACTTC
TRBV4-2,TRBJ1-2,TRBD1,.,CASSQANRGPGTNYGYTF,TGTGCCAGCAGCCAGGCGAACAGGGGGCCAGGGACTAACTATGGCTACACCTTC
TRBV7-2,TRBJ1-1,TRBD1,.,CASSSLRLRDRNTEAFF,TGTGCCAGCAGCTCTCTTAGACTCCGGGACAGGAACACTGAAGCTTTCTTT
TRBV6-6,TRBJ2-7,.,.,CASSSLSYEQYF,TGTGCCAGCAGTTCCCTTTCCTACGAGCAGTACTTC
TRBV6-1,TRBJ2-5,.,.,CASSESRRQGGWETQYF,TGTGCCAGCAGTGAAAGTCGGAGACAGGGAGGTTGGGAGACCCAGTACTTC
TRBV2,TRBJ2-7,.,.,CATSTRAEEQYF,TGTGCCACCAGTACCAGGGCAGAGGAGCAGTACTTC
TRBV29-1,TRBJ2-2,TRBD2,once,CSVEGTSGGSTGELFF,TGCAGCGTTGAAGGGACTAGCGGGGGGTCGACCGGGGAGCTGTTTTTT
TRBV7-2,TRBJ2-7,TRBD2,.,CASSAPSGSWWEQYF,TGTGCCAGCAGCGCCCCTAGCGGGAGTTGGTGGGAGCAGTACTTC
TRBV30,TRBJ1-2,TRBD1,.,CAWLTGVGYTF,TGTGCCTGGTTGACAGGGGTCGGCTACACCTTC
TRBV2,TRBJ2-1,TRBD2,.,CASPDVVRLAGIEQFF,TGTGCCAGCCCTGACGTTGTACGACTAGCGGGGATTGAGCAGTTCTTC
TRBV11-2,TRBJ2-2,.,.,CASRTWRGQNTGELFF,TGTGCCAGCAGGACGTGGAGGGGCCAGAACACCGGGGAGCTGTTTTTT
TRBV5-1,TRBJ1-1,.,.,CASSLTGSNTEAFF,TGCGCCAGCAGCTTGACAGGGTCAAACACTGAAGCTTTCTTT
TRBV5-1,TRBJ2-7,.,.,CASSLGRQDGPVSSYEQYF,TGCGCCAGCAGCTTGGGAAGACAGGACGGGCCAGTGTCCTCCTACGAGCAGTACTTC
TRBV27,TRBJ2-7,TRBD1,.,CASRTAGTAPYEQYF,TGTGCCAGCCGGACCGCCGGGACAGCTCCCTACGAGCAGTACTTC
TRBV10-3,TRBJ1-3,.,.,CAISEGENWNTIYF,TGTGCCATCAGTGAGGGTGAAAACTGGAACACCATATATTTT
TRBV28,TRBJ1-2,.,.,CASSLWGTKGQNYGYTF,TGTGCCAGCAGTTTATGGGGGACTAAAGGACAGAACTATGGCTACACCTTC
TRBV6-5,TRBJ1-5,.,.,CASSYQGGNQPQHF,TGTGCCAGCAGTTATCAGGGTGGCAATCAGCCCCAGCATTTT
TRBV2,TRBJ2-5,TRBD2,.,CASSAGLAGEETQYF,TGTGCCAGCAGTGCTGGACTAGCGGGGGAAGAGACCCAGTACTTC
TRBV5-1,TRBJ2-1,.,.,CASSDSGNEQFF,TGCGCCAGCAGCGATAGCGGCAATGAGCAGTTCTTC
TRBV10-3,TRBJ2-5,TRBD1,.,CAIKTGEEETQYF,TGTGCCATCAAAACAGGGGAAGAGGAGACCCAGTACTTC
TRBV5-4,TRBJ1-2,TRBD1,.,CASSLLRQGRYGYTF,TGTGCCAGCAGCTTGTTAAGACAGGGCCGTTATGGCTACACCTTC
TRBV7-8,TRBJ1-1,TRBD1,.,CASSTQIRDSEAFF,TGTGCCAGCAGCACCCAAATCCGGGACAGTGAAGCTTTCTTT
TRBV10-3,TRBJ1-6,TRBD1,once,CAISGGQVVNSPLHF,TGTGCCATCAGCGGGGGACAGGTTGTCAATTCACCCCTCCACTTT
TRBV7-3,TRBJ2-6,TRBD1,.,CASSRQGALSGANVLTF,TGTGCCAGCAGCAGGCAGGGGGCGTTATCTGGGGCCAACGTCCTGACTTTC
TRBV23-1,TRBJ1-3,.,.,CASVSYSNTIYF,TGCGCCAGCGTTTCCTACAGCAACACCATATATTTT
TRBV28,TRBJ1-2,TRBD1,.,CASSLDRGRRYGYTF,TGTGCCAGCAGTTTGGACAGGGGGCGCCGGTATGGCTACACCTTC
TRBV6-5,TRBJ1-4,TRBD1,.,CASSPKGQRLEKLFF,TGTGCCAGCAGCCCCAAGGGACAGCGTCTTGAAAAACTGTTTTTT
TRBV7-2,TRBJ2-7,.,.,CASSSLRGGSGDEQYF,TGTGCCAGCAGCTCCCTAAGGGGCGGGTCGGGGGACGAGCAGTACTTC
TRBV7-6,TRBJ1-2,.,.,CASSLAPYQEGDGYTF,TGTGCCAGCAGCTTAGCCCCCTATCAGGAGGGAGATGGCTACACCTTC
TRBV14,TRBJ2-2,.,.,CASSQGAPRAGTGELFF,TGTGCCAGCAGCCAAGGCGCCCCACGGGCGGGCACCGGGGAGCTGTTTTTT
TRBV18,TRBJ2-5,.,.,CASSLNRQETQYF,TGTGCCAGCTCATTGAACAGGCAAGAGACCCAGTACTTC
TRBV10-3,TRBJ1-2,.,.,CAIRIRQTYGYTF,TGTGCCATCAGAATTAGACAAACCTATGGCTACACCTTC
TRBV6-5,TRBJ2-2,.,.,CASSYLEAGELFF,TGTGCCAGCAGTTACTTGGAGGCCGGGGAGCTGTTTTTT
TRBV6-5,TRBJ1-2,TRBD1,.,CASSYGQGALYGYTF,TGTGCCAGCAGTTACGGCCAGGGGGCGCTTTATGGCTACACCTTC
TRBV14,TRBJ2-1,TRBD2,.,CASSQTSQWGEGNYNEQFF,TGTGCCAGCAGCCAAACGAGTCAGTGGGGGGAGGGAAACTACAATGAGCAGTTCTTC
TRBV2,TRBJ1-2,.,.,CASSEAGRDYGYTF,TGTGCCAGCAGTGAAGCAGGCAGGGACTATGGCTACACCTTC
TRBV5-4,TRBJ2-1,.,.,CASSLANGNEQFF,TGTGCCAGCAGCTTGGCAAACGGCAATGAGCAGTTCTTC
TRBV7-2,TRBJ2-2,TRBD2,few,CASSLNKAGRVTGELFF,TGTGCCAGCAGCTTAAATAAAGCAGGGAGGGTTACCGGGGAGCTGTTTTTT
TRBV5-4,TRBJ2-5,TRBD2,.,CASSWGLAAVQETQYF,TGTGCCAGCAGCTGGGGACTAGCGGCGGTTCAAGAGACCCAGTACTTC
TRBV15,TRBJ1-5,TRBD1,once,CATSRVTGPGQPQHF,TGTGCCACCAGCAGAGTGACAGGGCCTGGGCAGCCCCAGCATTTT
TRBV27,TRBJ2-7,.,.,CASRQGVTSYEQYF,TGTGCCAGCAGACAAGGGGTTACCTCCTACGAGCAGTACTTC
TRBV5-1,TRBJ2-3,TRBD2,.,CASRRGLAGVGDTQYF,TGCGCCAGCAGGAGGGGACTAGCGGGAGTCGGCGATACGCAGTATTTT
TRBV25-1,TRBJ2-1,.,.,CASSVQGLDEQFF,TGTGCCAGCAGTGTCCAGGGGTTGGATGAGCAGTTCTTC
TRBV7-2,TRBJ1-5,.,.,CASSADRYSNQPQHF,TGTGCCAGCAGCGCGGACAGATATAGCAATCAGCCCCAGCATTTT
TRBV7-6,TRBJ1-1,.,few,CASSWGHQNTEAFF,TGTGCCAGCAGCTGGGGACACCAGAACACTGAAGCTTTCTTT
TRBV7-9,TRBJ2-7,.,once,CASSFPRVSYEQYF,TGTGCCAGCAGCTTTCCACGGGTTTCCTACGAGCAGTACTTC
TRBV5-6,TRBJ1-1,.,.,CASSLVSIDEAFF,TGTGCCAGCAGCTTGGTTAGTATAGATGAAGCTTTCTTT
TRBV6-1,TRBJ1-5,.,.,CASSDTPPGTYSNQPQHF,TGTGCCAGCAGTGATACCCCCCCCGGGACATATAGCAATCAGCCCCAGCATTTT
TRBV2,TRBJ2-5,TRBD2,once,CASSGGAGAEETQYF,TGTGCCAGCAGTGGGGGAGCGGGAGCAGAAGAGACCCAGTACTTC
TRBV6-4,TRBJ2-3,.,.,CASSEVGGTDTQYF,TGTGCCAGCAGTGAAGTAGGGGGCACAGATACGCAGTATTTT
TRBV18,TRBJ2-7,TRBD2,.,CASSPNTRVLGGEQYF,TGTGCCAGCTCACCTAACACTAGAGTCTTGGGAGGGGAGCAGTACTTC
TRBV4-2,TRBJ2-3,.,.,CASSLSTVSPDTQYF,TGTGCCAGCAGCCTAAGCACGGTATCGCCAGATACGCAGTATTTT
TRBV5-6,TRBJ2-4,.,once,CASSTRGAKNIQYF,TGTGCCAGCAGCACCAGGGGAGCCAAAAACATTCAGTACTTC
TRBV4-1,TRBJ1-6,TRBD1,.,CASSQVVGQDNSPLHF,TGCGCCAGCAGCCAAGTTGTGGGACAGGATAATTCACCCCTCCACTTT
TRBV2,TRBJ1-4,.,.,CASSEGRTVYEKLFF,TGTGCCAGCAGCGAAGGTCGGACAGTGTATGAAAAACTGTTTTTT
TRBV7-8,TRBJ1-1,.,.,CASSLVGRGTEAFF,TGTGCCAGCAGCTTAGTTGGTAGGGGAACTGAAGCTTTCTTT